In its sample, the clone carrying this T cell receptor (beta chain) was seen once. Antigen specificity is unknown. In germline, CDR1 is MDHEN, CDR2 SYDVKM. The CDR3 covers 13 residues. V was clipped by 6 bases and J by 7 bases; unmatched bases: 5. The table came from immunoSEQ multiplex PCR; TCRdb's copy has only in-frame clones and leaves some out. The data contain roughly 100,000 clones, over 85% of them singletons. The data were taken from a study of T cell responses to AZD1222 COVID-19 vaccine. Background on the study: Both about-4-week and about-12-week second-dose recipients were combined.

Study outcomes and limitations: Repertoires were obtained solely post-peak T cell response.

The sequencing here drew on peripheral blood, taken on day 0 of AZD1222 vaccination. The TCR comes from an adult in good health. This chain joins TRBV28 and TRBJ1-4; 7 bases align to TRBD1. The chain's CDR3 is CASRDRFPEKLFF. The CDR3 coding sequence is TGTGCCAGCAGGGACAGGTTCCCTGAAAAACTGTTTTTT. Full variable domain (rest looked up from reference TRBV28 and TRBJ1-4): DVKVTQSSRYLVKRTGEKVFLECVQDMDHENMFWYRQDPGLGLRLIYFSYDVKMKEKGDIPEGYSVSREKKERFSLILESASTNQTSMYLCASRDRFPEKLFFGSGTQLSVL.